This entry lists 30 T cell receptor beta chains sequenced from one sample in a study of tumor-infiltrating lymphocytes in primary liver carcinoma. From roughly 0.45 ug total RNA, TCR beta cDNA was generated with a primer in the constant region. Three rounds of nested multiplex PCR with slightly modified ARM-PCR produced TCR beta libraries. Rounds one and two of PCR, each of roughly 11 cycles, were primed with TRBV1-TRBV30 forward primers and a C-beta reverse primer. TCRdb processed the multiplex PCR reads anew with MiXCR; each CDR3 protein has one entry. The profile covers tens of thousands of distinct CDR3 sequences, with roughly 78% appearing a single time and roughly half taken by the ten largest. Co-extraction yielded RNA and DNA from roughly 21-30 mg of unsorted bulk tissue. The sample was liver tumor tissue from sampling region 3. Subset denoted: tumor region T3, left-lateral pole. The origin of the receptors is a middle-aged man with primary liver carcinoma and hepatitis B virus infection.

This rearrangement joins TRBV11-2 to TRBJ2-3; D is ambiguous. V lost 4 bases and J 7 bases, leaving 12 bases between the germline ends. Germline V gene lookup returns CDR1 SGHAT and CDR2 FQNNGV. CDR3 size: 13 residues. This CDR3 is CASSYRTLNTQYF. The CDR3 region has the DNA TGTGCCAGCAGCTACAGAACGTTAAATACGCAGTATTTT.

This clonotype was counted only a few times. A much larger clonotype is one base distant, so this may be a read error. V usage is TRBV30 and J usage is TRBJ2-7, with 9 bases fitting TRBD1. The CDR3 sequence is 14 residues long. Per the germline V gene, CDR1 is GTSNPN and CDR2 is SVGIG (reference sequence). The CDR3: CVWSAGTGPYEQYF. The CDR3 coding sequence is TGTGTCTGGAGCGCCGGGACAGGGCCCTACGAGCAGTACTTC.

As regards this clonotype: At one of its ends the junction is not consistent with the germline gene, which may arise from a read error. The J gene is TRBJ2-7, the V gene TRBV28, with 12 bases fitting TRBD2. This CDR3 has 19 residues. CDR1 is MDHEN, CDR2 SYDVKM, per germline. The CDR3 nucleotides are TGTGTCAGCAGTTTTTTCGGTCTAGCGGGAGGGCGAATCTCCTACGAGCAGTACTTC. Translated: CVSSFFGLAGGRISYEQYF.

On this clonotype: A much more abundant neighbour one base away suggests this may be a read error. This chain links TRBV5-1 with TRBJ2-1, with D perhaps matching TRBD1 or TRBD2 (5 bases each). CDR3 length equals 16 residues. Germline-derived CDR1 and CDR2 are SGHRS and YFSETQ. DNA of the CDR3: TGCGCCAGCAGCTTAGGTGGGACGAACTCCTACAATGAGCAGCTCTTC. Amino acid sequence: CASSLGGTNSYNEQLF.

This rearrangement joins TRBV11-2 to TRBJ2-1, with a tentative D call TRBD2 (6 bases). The CDR3 totals 16 residues. Germline-derived CDR1 and CDR2 are SGHAT and FQNNGV. The ends were cut back, 0 bases at V and 7 bases at J, with 16 bases in the middle. In DNA, the CDR3 is TGTGCCAGCAGCTTAGATTTCCTGGCGGGAACGAATGAGCAGTTCTTC. This sequence encodes CASSLDFLAGTNEQFF.

Concerning this clonotype itself: This is likely a read error, given that the CDR3 carries no conserved phenylalanine or tryptophan at its end. The DNA is omitted, as the CDR3 cannot be located on it reliably, and the CDR3 follows TCRdb's listing. The J gene is TRBJ2-7, the V gene TRBV12-3 or TRBV12-4. The CDR3 region is 16 residues in length, termini included. The chain's CDR3 is CASSLIGSGSSYGQYY.

On this clonotype itself: The junction shows a germline mismatch at one end, possibly a read error. The chain uses TRBV12-3 or TRBV12-4 and TRBJ2-2; either TRBD1 or TRBD2 may fit D (6 bases each). This CDR3 is 15 amino acids long. The CDR3, as DNA: TGTGTCAGCCGGGGGTGGGACACGAACACCAGGGAGCTGTTTTTT. Its translation is CVSRGWDTNTRELFF.

Notes on this clonotype: The junction and the germline gene differ at one end; a read error may be behind it. V gene TRBV2 combines with J gene TRBJ2-7, with a possible D match to TRBD1 (6 bases). The CDR3 consists of 15 residues. Germline lookup yields CDR1 SNHLY and CDR2 FYNNEI. The CDR3 bases are TGCACCAGCAGTCTTCATCGGGGTCCTAGGGGGGAGCAGTACTTC. Translating gives CTSSLHRGPRGEQYF.

Of note for this clonotype: No conserved phenylalanine or tryptophan ends this CDR3, so it is likely a read error. Because the CDR3's place on the DNA is in doubt, the DNA is left out and the CDR3 is given as listed by TCRdb. The chain joins TRBV6-1 to TRBJ2-1; the table's TRBD1 call for D was not verified on the DNA. CDR1 and CDR2 from the germline V gene are MNHNS and SASEGT. Counting both end residues, the CDR3 totals 11 amino acids. The chain's CDR3 is CTSSEVGGAFL.

For this clonotype: The CDR3 end shows no conserved phenylalanine or tryptophan, and so a read error is likely. No DNA is shown, since the ends of the CDR3 on it are uncertain; the CDR3 is the one TCRdb lists. The J gene is TRBJ2-7, the V gene TRBV11-1; TRBD2 is taken as the D call from the table, unchecked against the DNA. CDR1 and CDR2 from the germline V gene are SGHAT and FQDESV (reference sequence). The CDR3 is 15 amino acids in total, end residues counted. CDR3 protein: CASSLGGLAGLLQYL.

As to this clonotype: The conserved closing phenylalanine or tryptophan is absent in this CDR3, likely reflecting a read error. The DNA is omitted, as the CDR3 cannot be located on it reliably, and the CDR3 follows TCRdb's listing. V and J are TRBV12-3 or TRBV12-4 and TRBJ2-7. Both ends counted, the CDR3 spans 16 residues. The CDR3 region is CVSSLIGSGSSYELYL.

With respect to this clonotype: The junction does not match germline at one end; this may be a read error. The chain recombines TRBV9 with TRBJ2-7, with TRBD1 as a possible D gene (6 bases). Germline V gene sequence: CDR1 SGDLS, CDR2 YYNGEE. CDR3 length: 14 residues. The CDR3 sequence is CASSAGTRDYKQYF. The CDR3 nucleotides are TGTGCCAGCAGTGCCGGGACACGTGATTACAAGCAGTATTTC.

With respect to this clonotype: One end of the junction is discordant with germline, which a read error may explain. This chain links TRBV10-3 with TRBJ1-5, with no clear D. This CDR3 spans 14 amino acids. The germline gives CDR1 ENHRY, CDR2 SYGVKD. CDR3 bases: TGTGACATCAGTGAGTATGAGGGCGATCAGCCCCTGCATTTC. It is translated as CDISEYEGDQPLHF.

This clonotype was seen repeatedly, ten times or more. The V and J genes are TRBV6-6 and TRBJ1-5; D ambiguous. Germline CDR1 and CDR2: MNHNY and SVGAGI (reference sequence). Trimming cost V 2 bases and J 5 bases, with 7 bases left between them. This CDR3 is built from 13 residues. The CDR3 here is CASSYRGYQPQHF. The CDR3, as DNA: TGTGCCAGCAGTTACCGGGGTTATCAGCCCCAGCATTTT.

The chain employs TRBV11-2 and TRBJ1-2; D is undetermined. CDR1 is SGHAT, CDR2 FQNNGV, per germline. The CDR3 extends over 13 amino acids. With 11 bases removed from V and 0 bases from J, the gap between germline ends came to 13 bases. The CDR3, as DNA: TGTGCCTGTAGCTCAGGAGCTAACTATGGCTACACCTTC. It is translated as CACSSGANYGYTF.

The J gene is TRBJ2-7, the V gene TRBV12-3 or TRBV12-4, with 9 positions matching TRBD1. The trim removed 8 bases at V and 1 base at J, leaving 9 bases unmatched. The CDR3 has 15 residues. The CDR3 DNA reads TGTGCCAGCGGCATGGCGACAGGGGGGTCCTACGAGCAGTACTTC. Translation: CASGMATGGSYEQYF.

With regard to this clonotype: One junction end does not reproduce the germline sequence, and a read error may be involved. Here the CDR3 DNA reads TGCGCCAGCAGCCGACAATCCATCAACCCCTTAGATACGCAGTATTTT. This codes for CASSRQSINPLDTQYF. The rearrangement joins TRBV11-2 to TRBJ2-3, with D unclear. The CDR3 has 16 amino acids. In germline, CDR1 is SGHAT, CDR2 FQNNGV. Full variable domain (rest looked up from reference TRBV11-2 and TRBJ2-3): EAGVAQSPRYKIIEKRQSVAFWCNPISGHATLYWYQQILGQGPKLLIQFQNNGVVDDSQLPKDRFSAERLKGVDSTLKIQPAKLEDSAVYLCASSRQSINPLDTQYFGPGTRLTVL.

V usage is TRBV10-1 and J usage is TRBJ2-7; weak D call: TRBD2 (5 bases). The germline V gene has CDR1 WNHNN and CDR2 SYGVQD (reference sequence). CDR3 length: 13 amino acids. The V end was cut by 7 bases, the J end by 10 bases, with 20 bases between. For the CDR3, the DNA is TGCGCCAGCATTGCGGGTCAAACGGTGGGCCAGTACTTC. It specifies CASIAGQTVGQYF.

This clonotype was detected a few times. The chain joins TRBV28 to TRBJ2-7, with 7 bases that match TRBD1. CDR3 length: 15 residues. The ends lost 10 bases at V and 4 bases at J; junction bases unmatched: 16. The germline CDR1 and CDR2 sequences are MDHEN and SYDVKM. CDR3 bases: TGTGCCAACACTCGGGCAGGGGGTAGAGTATACGAGCAGTACTTC. Its translation is CANTRAGGRVYEQYF.

A note on this clonotype: The junction differs from germline at one of its ends, possibly a read error. The chain is built from TRBV14 and TRBJ2-3; TRBD2 might be the D (5 bases). Germline values: CDR1 SGHDN, CDR2 FVKESK. This CDR3 has 15 residues. In nucleotides, the CDR3 is TGTGCCAGCAACCAAGCTCCGGGAACATTAGGTACGCAGTATTTT. Its translation is CASNQAPGTLGTQYF.

The chain uses TRBV6-2 or TRBV6-3 and TRBJ2-7; D perhaps matches TRBD2 (5 bases). The CDR3 sequence is 15 residues long. V was shortened by 10 bases and J by 3 bases, with 22 bases between the two germline ends. From germline, CDR1 is MNHEY and CDR2 SVGEGT. CDR3 residues: CANSRSGIPVYEQYF. The CDR3 DNA reads as TGTGCCAATAGCCGATCCGGGATTCCTGTCTACGAGCAGTACTTC.

The chain recombines TRBV7-8 with TRBJ2-3, with 7 bases identical to TRBD1. CDR1 is SGHVS, CDR2 FQNEAQ, per germline. The CDR3 extends over 16 amino acids. The junction had 15 bases not matched to a gene; V was cut back by 7 bases and J by 5 bases. Written as DNA, the CDR3 is TGTGCCAGCACCCTCAAGGGGGCACAGAACATAGATACGCAGTATTTT. Protein product: CASTLKGAQNIDTQYF.

Turning to this clonotype: The CDR3 carries no conserved terminal phenylalanine or tryptophan, so it likely arises from a read error. The chain links TRBV12-3 or TRBV12-4 to TRBJ2-4, with a tentative D call TRBD1 (5 bases). The CDR3 contains 18 residues. The CDR3 protein is CASSLCGGADIAKNFQYL. The CDR3 coding sequence is TGTGCCAGCAGTTTATGTGGTGGGGCGGACATAGCCAAAAACTTTCAGTACCTC.

A remark on this clonotype: An end of the junction does not agree with germline; a read error may underlie this. V and J are TRBV10-2 and TRBJ1-5; no clear D gene. The germline V gene encodes CDR1 WSHSY and CDR2 SAAADI. This CDR3 contains 15 residues. CDR3 amino acids: CASSDQPYNNKPKHF. CDR3 nucleotides: TGCGCCAGCAGTGACCAGCCCTATAACAATAAGCCCAAGCATTTT.

This clonotype was observed a single time. The junction departs from germline at one end; a sequencing error may be responsible. V is TRBV6-6 and J is TRBJ1-1; D may be TRBD1 (5 bases). CDR3 length: 11 amino acids. Per the germline V gene, CDR1 is MNHNY and CDR2 is SVGAGI (reference sequence). The CDR3, as DNA: TGTACCAGCAGTGGAGGGGCTGAAGCTTTCTTT. Residues: CTSSGGAEAFF.

A remark on this clonotype: In this CDR3 the conserved last residue, phenylalanine or tryptophan, is missing, so a read error is likely. The limits of the CDR3 on the DNA are not certain, so only TCRdb's listed CDR3 is given. The chain uses TRBV11-2 and TRBJ1-4. The length of the CDR3 is 11 amino acids, counting both ends. The germline gives CDR1 SGHAT, CDR2 FQNNGV. CDR3 in amino acids: CASSLVSELFL.

On this clonotype: One junction end does not reproduce the germline sequence, and a read error may be involved. This sequence joins TRBV5-5 and TRBJ2-1, with D hard to call. This CDR3 has 15 residues. Germline V lookup: CDR1 SGHKS, CDR2 YYEKEE (reference sequence). This CDR3 reads CVSSLDFPPYNEQFF. CDR3 in DNA: TGTGTCAGCAGTCTTGACTTTCCCCCGTATAATGAGCAGTTCTTC.

This clonotype was counted between two and nine times. At one end the junction does not follow the germline gene, possibly because of a read error. J is TRBJ1-5 and V is TRBV7-2; tentatively, D is TRBD1 (5 bases). This CDR3 spans 15 amino acids. CDR1 and CDR2 from the germline V gene are SGHTA and FQGNSA. The CDR3 sequence: CASSLVQGSNQPQHF. Written as DNA, the CDR3 is TGTGCCAGTAGCTTAGTCCAGGGTAGCAATCAGCCCCAGCATTTT.

This clonotype was recorded once. A much larger clone sits a single nucleotide away, making a read error possible. V is TRBV28 and J is TRBJ1-5, with unresolved D. The CDR3 loop spans 13 amino acids. From germline, CDR1 is MDHEN and CDR2 SYDVKM. V was cut by 6 bases and J by 8 bases, with 14 bases left in between. CDR3 sequence: CASSRGRDKPQHF. The CDR3 DNA reads as TGTGCCAGCAGCCGTGGGAGGGATAAGCCCCAGCATTTT.

This chain joins TRBV29-1 and TRBJ2-5; D call uncertain. Trimming took 7 bases from V and 5 from J, leaving 17 bases between them. CDR3 size: 13 residues. Germline V gene lookup returns CDR1 SQVTM and CDR2 ANQGSEA. The CDR3 protein is CSGLTQVMETQYF. The CDR3 nucleotides are TGCAGCGGACTTACCCAAGTGATGGAGACCCAGTACTTC.